The subject of this entry is one TCR beta chain. What it binds is not known. The use of genomic DNA as template underpinned the TCR beta VDJ and CDR3 profiling. One entry per CDR3 protein, called by TCRdb with MiXCR from the reads. The sample lists around 170,000 distinct CDR3 sequences, around half occurring once. This sample is drawn from a study of CD8+CD57+ T cells in acquired aplastic anemia. About the research overall: Roughly 3.2 ug was the average amount of DNA from sorted CD4+ and CD8+ cells. Approximately 10 million reads, on average, were obtained for CD4+ cells from healthy donors.

Study-level results: Patients and controls shared about 27 CD8+ CDR3 sequences. For CD8+ Simpson's diversity, patients and controls showed no significant difference.

The sequence was obtained from a human donor in good health. Sequencing was carried out using sorted CD4+, CD8+, or CD8+CD57+ T cells (not recorded which) from PBMCs.

The CDR3 is CASSIPRQGNSPLHF. The CDR3 DNA reads TGTGCCAGTAGTATTCCCAGACAGGGAAATTCACCCCTCCACTTT. The V and J genes are TRBV19 and TRBJ1-6, with 7 bases aligning to TRBD1. V was clipped by 3 bases and J by 7 bases; unmatched bases: 6. CDR3 length equals 15 residues. Per germline, CDR1 LNHDA and CDR2 SQIVND (reference sequence).